This TCR beta chain was sequenced during a study of post-analysis software for immune sequencing data. General observations from the study: Patients carried four or five TRBV segments more frequently than controls did, and TRBV5-6, TRBV5-1 and TRBV20-1 were among them. F measure grouped same-batch samples tightly together.

This clonotype has ten or more counts. Antigen unknown. Presence of unique molecular identifiers characterized the TCR beta cDNA libraries. TCRdb used MiXCR to reprocess the PCR reads, holding one entry per CDR3 protein. The sample shows roughly 200,000 distinct CDR3 sequences, approximately 28% of them seen only once. Germline CDR1 is SQVTM and CDR2 is ANQGSEA. The CDR3 covers 15 residues. J lost 4 bases, V lost 4 bases, and 6 bases had no gene match. This TCR came from a girl younger than 18 with multiple sclerosis. The chain couples TRBV29-1 to TRBJ2-7; 14 bases are a match to TRBD2. The material sequenced was blood. The CDR3 sequence: CSVGTGTSGSYEQYF. The CDR3 bases are TGCAGCGTTGGCACAGGGACTAGCGGGAGTTACGAGCAGTACTTC.